The clone carrying this T cell receptor (beta chain) was counted ten times or more. V lost 0 bases and J lost 7, with 10 bases in between. Germline V gene sequence: CDR1 SGHDT, CDR2 YYEEEE. The CDR3 length is 14 residues. The data derive from a study of regulatory T cells in long-lasting Graves disease. CDR3 regions were amplified by Arm-PCR using iRepertoire HTBI primers to build TCR beta libraries. Original processing notes: In the combined samples, 50 to 75 TRBV and 14 to 15 TRBJ segments were identified. TCRdb fed the multiplex PCR reads into MiXCR, producing one record per CDR3 protein. For this entry, the V and J calls and clone size follow TCRdb and not the study's own pipeline. The data hold 350,000 to 450,000 distinct CDR3 sequences, with around a fifth observed a single time. The time point is: persistent/refractory GD, antithyroid drugs over 5 years with positive TRAb. PBMC RNA served as the TCR library source. Per American Thyroid Association guidelines, Graves' disease was diagnosed.

The receptor comes from a female donor with Graves disease. The sample in question was peripheral blood mononuclear cells (PBMCs), obtained when the disease was refractory, from a patient treated with antithyroid drugs. The genes are TRBV5-6 and TRBJ1-4; no clear D. CDR3 DNA sequence: TGTGCCAGCAGCTTGGAGTCAGAGCCTGAAAAACTGTTTTTT. Amino acids: CASSLESEPEKLFF.